This paragraph reports one T cell receptor (beta chain). This clone showed up just a few times. Its antigen remains undetermined. Nothing much larger sits one base from this clone, and base qualities are not available. This sample was taken from a study of blood T cell repertoires in COVID-19 (TCRdb year 2020). Background on the whole study: The collaborator samples originated in the United States, Italy and Spain and spanned the acute and convalescent phases of COVID-19. The prospective study material was composed of cDNA or gDNA derived from T cells, B-cell-depleted T cells, or PBMCs. Subjects who had been exposed to COVID-19, were actively infected with it, or had recovered from it provided the deeply sampled blood TCRbeta repertoires that made up the dataset. The repertoires were made available in a free public database intended to serve as a resource for research on the immune response to SARS-CoV-2. The samples were drawn from two sources: the first 160 participants of the ongoing ImmuneRACE study, and 950 to 1,500 subjects contributed by 6 global collaborators. Nearly every sample came with metadata listing a de-identified subject ID, COVID-19 status, age in years and sex. HLA class I and class II types, where available, came from metadata supplied by the sample provider rather than from assay-based typing. Results and caveats for the whole study, not just this receptor: The quantity of clinical and demographic metadata differed by source and by participant and was supplied without curation.

The immunoSEQ Assay, a bias-controlled multiplex PCR, was used to amplify TCRbeta CDR3 regions from genomic DNA. As for how the authors treated the data: Nucleated cell counts per sample were estimated from amplification of reference gene primers within the assay. To quantify the absolute abundance of each unique TCRbeta CDR3 rearrangement, sequence reads were collapsed and filtered. Productive Simpson clonality was computed per sample as the square root of Simpson's diversity index over productive rearrangements. Drawn from immuneACCESS, this table holds only the in-frame rearrangements with V and J called that TCRdb kept. Clones are partly lost; checked studies trace under half to an unresolved V gene and leave the rest unexplained. D and trimming were read from the DNA, whereas the V and J calls and clone size are those reported in that table. For this sample there are about 69,000 clones; roughly 80% appear just once. Approximately 16% of the sample belongs to the ten largest clones.

V and J are trimmed by 0 bases and 3 bases, and the gene matches miss 6 bases of the junction. The CDR3, cysteine through phenylalanine, is 17 amino acids long. Kept here is only the CDR3 DNA, which spans 51 bases and is read in frame from base 1. CDR1 and CDR2 are read off the germline V gene as SGDLS and YYNGEE. The collaborating institutions used their own protocols to collect whole blood in K2EDTA tubes. For TCRbeta analysis, collaborators shipped samples in one of three forms: frozen whole blood, isolated PBMCs, or DNA extracted from either of those sample types. Material: peripheral blood. The receptor's source is a man between 60 and 75 years old with acute or convalescent COVID-19. Rearrangement joined TRBV9 to TRBJ2-1, with 10 bases in between that match TRBD1. The DNA sequence reads TGTGCCAGCAGCGTAGGGGACAGGGGAGGAGTCTACAATGAGCAGTTCTTC. The resulting protein is CASSVGDRGGVYNEQFF.